This TCR beta chain was retrieved from a study of beta chain features in type 1 diabetes. Every isolated RNA sample was fully reverse transcribed, so sequencing captured expressed TCRB transcripts. TCRdb's copy holds only in-frame clones and misses some; the assay was immunoSEQ multiplex PCR. The sample lists hundreds of thousands of clones, approximately 15% seen once, with 0.015% to 0.017% in the top ten. With respect to this clone: Its antigen is as yet unknown.

Findings and limits, study-wide: A moderate, significant TCRB CDR3 shortening appeared in type 1 diabetes across four CD4+ subsets.

Germline assignment: CDR1 MNHNY and CDR2 SVGAGI (reference sequence). V lost 8 bases and J lost 0; bases outside the gene matches: 8. The CDR3 length is 16 residues. The sequence derives from a man between 18 and 35 years old with type 1 diabetes. The rearrangement joins TRBV6-6 to TRBJ1-5, with TRBD1 matching 9 bases. Sample: naive CD4+ T cells from blood. The CDR3 region is CASQDRGVYSNQPQHF. CDR3 sequence (DNA): TGTGCCAGCCAGGACAGGGGCGTCTATAGCAATCAGCCCCAGCATTTT.